The TCR beta chain described here comes from a study of PD-L1 blockade in urothelial cancer. Study-level background: Before enrollment, 0 to 3 chemotherapy regimens had been given to patients. Blood was evaluated 3 weeks (second dose) and 6 weeks after therapy began.

In each PCR, synthetic TCR analog templates were spiked in. Here immunoSEQ multiplex PCR was the method, and the copy in TCRdb shows in-frame clones only, minus some. The table lists tens of thousands of clones, 70% to 90% of them singletons. Study-wide points: Durable-benefit patients expanded tumor-associated blood clones more at 3 weeks.

This clone was seen once. The antigen remains unidentified. Time point indicated: pretreatment peripheral blood. The sequence was collected from a man aged 40-49 years with urothelial cancer. The material was PBMCs, obtained around atezolizumab (anti-PD-L1) treatment.

The CDR3 spells CASSPGGLAGAHTQYF. CDR3 sequence (DNA): TGTGCCAGCAGCCCGGGGGGACTAGCGGGAGCACATACGCAGTATTTT. The chain couples TRBV7-2 to TRBJ2-3; 14 nucleotides agree with TRBD2. Germline V gene sequence: CDR1 SGHTA, CDR2 FQGNSA. The J segment lost 7 bases and the V segment lost 5 bases, leaving 8 bases of the junction unmatched. This CDR3 region has 16 residues.